What follows are 7 T cell receptor beta chains derived from one specimen sequenced in a study of tissue T cells after allogeneic stem cell transplantation. Assay: immunoSEQ multiplex PCR; the TCRdb copy retains only in-frame clones and omits some. The sample shows just over 20,000 clones, roughly three quarters of them seen only once. Sequencing input: blood. The receptors were sampled from a female BALB/c mouse in good health. Strain MHC haplotype: H2-d.

This clone was detected once. Gene names follow the mouse nomenclature. With the read ending 1 residue before the CDR3 end, the germline J gene is used to fill in that end. The genes are TRBV13-2 and TRBJ2-5; D gene ambiguous. The CDR3 length is 13 residues. Trimming took off 0 bases at V and 1 base at J, with 3 bases between the two ends. The germline V gene encodes CDR1 NNHNN and CDR2 SYGAGS (reference sequence). The DNA read from the CDR3 is TGTGCCAGCGGTGATGGACACCAAGACACCCAGTAC. Its protein product is CASGDGHQDTQY. The CDR3 in full is CASGDGHQDTQYF.

Points on this clone: The gene names here belong to mouse. The read is 1 residue too short to cover the CDR3 end, so that end is filled in from the germline J gene. This chain links TRBV4 with TRBJ2-4, with D perhaps TRBD2 (7 bases). CDR1 is LGHDT and CDR2 is YNNKQL in the germline V gene (reference sequence). CDR3 length: 16 residues. The germline V and J ends were trimmed by 6 bases and 1 base, with 17 bases remaining between them. Incomplete CDR3 DNA: TGTGCCAGCAGTCCTCTGGGGGCGCAGGGTCAAAACACCTTGTAC. It specifies CASSPLGAQGQNTLY. The entire CDR3 sequence reads CASSPLGAQGQNTLYF.

Turning to this clone: Gene names are mouse gene names. The read terminates 1 residue before the CDR3 end, so the remaining end is supplied by the germline J gene. This chain connects TRBV4 to TRBJ2-7; 11 bases line up with TRBD2. The V segment lost 5 bases and the J segment 0 bases; nucleotides outside the gene matches: 3. This CDR3 has 15 residues. Per the germline V gene, CDR1 is LGHDT and CDR2 is YNNKQL (reference sequence). Partial CDR3 DNA: TGTGCCAGCAGCCCCGGGACTGGGGGCTCCTATGAACAGTAC. Residues: CASSPGTGGSYEQY. The complete CDR3 reads CASSPGTGGSYEQYF.

As regards this clone: Genes and germline are mouse. The sequenced fragment ends 1 residue before the CDR3 boundary, so the rest is inferred from the germline J gene. This chain joins TRBV5 and TRBJ1-4; 10 nucleotides align to TRBD1. Germline lookup yields CDR1 LGHNA and CDR2 YNLKQL (reference sequence). The V and J ends lost 0 bases and 5 bases, in that order; junction bases with no gene match: 9. The CDR3 runs 18 residues. CDR3 amino acids: CASSQDKVVGQGNERLFF. The sequenced CDR3 bases are TGTGCCAGCAGCCAAGATAAAGTTGTGGGACAGGGGAACGAAAGATTATTT.

To note about this clone: Gene and germline names: mouse. The read ends 1 residue before the CDR3 terminus; that terminus is restored from the germline J gene. The chain recombines TRBV20 with TRBJ2-5, with 9 bases identical to TRBD2. The CDR3 length is 15 residues. The germline V gene encodes CDR1 GFQATS and CDR2 STVNSAI. J was trimmed by 6 bases and V by 0 bases; bases with no gene match: 7. CDR3 sequence: CGARDLLGGVDTQYF. Partial CDR3 DNA: TGTGGTGCTAGGGATCTTCTGGGGGGGGTGGACACCCAGTAC.

Comment on this clone: The gene names here belong to mouse. The read ends 1 residue early relative to the CDR3; the germline J gene fills the gap. The sample carries other DNA sequences with the same CDR3. V gene TRBV20 combines with J gene TRBJ2-4; 9 nucleotides agree with TRBD2. The CDR3 runs 13 residues. Trimming removed 1 base from V and 6 bases from J; junction bases left unmatched: 2. Germline V gene lookup returns CDR1 GFQATS and CDR2 STVNSAI. The CDR3: CGARAGGGNTLYF. The CDR3 DNA, read in part, is TGTGGTGCTAGGGCTGGGGGGGGCAACACCTTGTAC.

Comment on this clone: Gene labels here are mouse ones. The read ends 1 residue before the CDR3 terminus; that terminus is restored from the germline J gene. The chain links TRBV29 to TRBJ2-2; D remains unclear. With 2 bases removed from V and 0 bases from J, the gap between germline ends came to 4 bases. The CDR3 is 14 amino acids. Germline values: CDR1 MSHET, CDR2 SYDVDS. The part of the CDR3 DNA that was read is TGTGCTAGCAGTTTAGAATCAAACACCGGGCAGCTCTAC. It is translated as CASSLESNTGQLY. The entire CDR3 sequence reads CASSLESNTGQLYF.